This T cell receptor beta chain was observed in a study of cytomegalovirus exposure and HLA in healthy donors. Study-wide results and caveats: The availability of immune exposure information extended only to CMV serostatus. Several of the most significant clusters appeared linked to common viral pathogens, based on a later analysis.

PCR primers comprised 60 Vbeta and 13 Jbeta primers. This table comes from immunoSEQ multiplex PCR, and its TCRdb copy is limited to in-frame clones, with some not included. The profile shows 150,000 to 180,000 clones, roughly four fifths of them singletons. As to this clone: Its antigen is as yet unknown.

V lost 7 bases, J lost 2 bases, and 7 bases stayed unmatched. Germline lookup yields CDR1 SNHLY and CDR2 FYNNEI. The CDR3 spans 15 residues. The clonotype comes from a man aged 18 to 35 in good health and CMV-seronegative. The specimen sequenced was PBMCs. The chain carries TRBV2 and TRBJ1-5, with 8 bases aligning to TRBD1. CDR3: CASTPTDRGNQPQHF. In DNA form, the CDR3 reads TGTGCCAGCACCCCAACGGACAGGGGCAATCAGCCCCAGCATTTT.